Listed below are T cell receptor beta chains from one sample, sequenced in a study of control samples from healthy donors and cancer patients. The table came from immunoSEQ multiplex PCR; TCRdb's copy has only in-frame clones and leaves some out. The table includes around 100,000 clones, around 90% detected once. The specimen was blood. These receptors were collected from a woman aged 18 to 35 in good health. The conserved cysteine and the conserved F or W are not part of the CDR3 here. Expanded clones get a size class; other rows say once, few or many, or leave the size out.

TRBJ1-6 | TRBV29-1 | . | SAPGTTYNSPLH
TRBJ1-1 | TRBV10-2 | . | ASSESGTGSVTEAF
TRBJ2-7 | TRBV9 | . | ASSVGAPEEQY
TRBJ1-1 | TRBV9 | . | ASSGYGTGNTEAF
TRBJ1-5 | TRBV2 | . | ASNQIGVSNQPQH
TRBJ2-1 | TRBV7-9 | once | ASSFSGGAGEQF
TRBJ2-3 | TRBV13 | . | ASSYWKGSGDTQY
TRBJ1-4 | TRBV28 | . | ASSRDRGPNEKLF
TRBJ2-3 | TRBV20-1 | . | SARGQAQY
TRBJ2-3 | TRBV5-4 | . | ASSPRGSTDTQY
TRBJ1-5 | TRBV4-1 | . | ASSQDQRNQPQH
TRBJ1-4 | TRBV18 | . | ASSPRQGPNEKLF
TRBJ2-3 | TRBV5-1 | . | ASSLDLGTQY
TRBJ2-7 | TRBV3-1/TRBV3-2 | . | ASSQDLGQGEQY
TRBJ2-1 | TRBV10-1 | . | ASSVGRNEQF
TRBJ2-7 | TRBV19 | once | ASSIGSGGSYEQY
TRBJ2-1 | TRBV7-2 | . | ASSLAGRAFRNEQF
TRBJ1-2 | TRBV12-3/TRBV12-4 | . | ASRDNYGYT
TRBJ2-3 | TRBV6-4 | . | ASSDTETPTDTQY
TRBJ1-2 | TRBV12-3/TRBV12-4 | . | ASRPSWGYGYT
TRBJ2-3 | TRBV5-1 | . | ASSLGQRTDTQY
TRBJ2-7 | TRBV6-5 | once | ASSYEGSGEQY